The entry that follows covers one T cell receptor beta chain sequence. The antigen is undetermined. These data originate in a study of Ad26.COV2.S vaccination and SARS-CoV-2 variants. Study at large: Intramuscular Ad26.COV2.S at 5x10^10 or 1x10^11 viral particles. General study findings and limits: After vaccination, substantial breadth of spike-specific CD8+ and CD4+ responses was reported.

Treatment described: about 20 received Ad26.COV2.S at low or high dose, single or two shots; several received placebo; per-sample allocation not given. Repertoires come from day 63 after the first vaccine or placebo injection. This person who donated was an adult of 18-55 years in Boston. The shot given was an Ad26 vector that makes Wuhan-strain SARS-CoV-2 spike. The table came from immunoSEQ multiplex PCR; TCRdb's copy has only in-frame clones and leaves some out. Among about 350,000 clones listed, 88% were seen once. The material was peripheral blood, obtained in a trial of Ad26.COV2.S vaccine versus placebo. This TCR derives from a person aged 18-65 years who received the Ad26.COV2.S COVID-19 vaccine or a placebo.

CDR3 residues: CASSLGSPGELFF. Here the CDR3 DNA reads TGTGCCAGCAGTCTAGGATCCCCCGGGGAGCTGTTTTTT. The gene calls are TRBV6-5 and TRBJ2-2; D is uncertain. Germline CDR1 and CDR2: MNHEY and SVGAGI. The CDR3 is 13 amino acids. V lost 5 bases, J lost 6 bases, and 10 bases lay in between.